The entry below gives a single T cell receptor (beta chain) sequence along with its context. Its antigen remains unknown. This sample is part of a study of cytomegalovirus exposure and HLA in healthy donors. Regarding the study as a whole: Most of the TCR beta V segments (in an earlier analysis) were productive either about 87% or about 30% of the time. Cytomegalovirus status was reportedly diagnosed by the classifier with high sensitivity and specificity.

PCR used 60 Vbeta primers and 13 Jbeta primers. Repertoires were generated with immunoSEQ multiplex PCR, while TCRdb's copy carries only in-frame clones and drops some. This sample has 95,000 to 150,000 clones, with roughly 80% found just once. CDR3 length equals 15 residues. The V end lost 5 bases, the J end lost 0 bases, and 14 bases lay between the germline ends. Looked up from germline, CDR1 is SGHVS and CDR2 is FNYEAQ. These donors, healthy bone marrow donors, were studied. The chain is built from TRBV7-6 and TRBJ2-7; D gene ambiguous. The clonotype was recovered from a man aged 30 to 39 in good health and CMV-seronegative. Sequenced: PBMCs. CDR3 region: CASSPSARYSYEQYF. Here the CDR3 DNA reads TGTGCCAGCAGCCCGTCCGCCAGGTACTCCTACGAGCAGTACTTC. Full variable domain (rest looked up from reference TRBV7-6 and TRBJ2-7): GAGVSQSPRYKVTKRGQDVALRCDPISGHVSLYWYRQALGQGPEFLTYFNYEAQQDKSGLPNDRFSAERPEGSISTLTIQRTEQRDSAMYRCASSPSARYSYEQYFGPGTRLTVT.